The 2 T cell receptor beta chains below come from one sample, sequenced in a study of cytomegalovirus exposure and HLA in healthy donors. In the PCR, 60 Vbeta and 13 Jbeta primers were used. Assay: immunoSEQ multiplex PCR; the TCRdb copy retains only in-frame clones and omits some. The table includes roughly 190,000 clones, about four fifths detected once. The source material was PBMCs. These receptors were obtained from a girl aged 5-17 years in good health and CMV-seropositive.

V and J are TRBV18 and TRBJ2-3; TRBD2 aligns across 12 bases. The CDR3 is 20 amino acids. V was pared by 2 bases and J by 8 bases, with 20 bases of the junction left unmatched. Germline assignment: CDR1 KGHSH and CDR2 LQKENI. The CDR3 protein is CASSPTGPTLAGGLYVTQYF. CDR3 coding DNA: TGTGCCAGCTCACCAACAGGACCAACCCTAGCGGGGGGGCTGTATGTTACGCAGTATTTT.

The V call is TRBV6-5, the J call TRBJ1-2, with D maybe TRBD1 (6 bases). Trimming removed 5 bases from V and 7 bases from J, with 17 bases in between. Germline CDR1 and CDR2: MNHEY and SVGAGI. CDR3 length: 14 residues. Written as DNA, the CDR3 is TGTGCCAGCAGTGAACCTTCGCAGGGGCTTGGCTACACCTTC. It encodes CASSEPSQGLGYTF.